This T cell receptor (beta chain) appears in the sequencing data of a study of T-cell memory formation after mild COVID-19. Study-wide results and limits: Unconfirmed was the SARS-CoV-2 specificity of second-wave clones that peaked on day 37.

To note about this clonotype: Antigen specificity is unknown.

TCRdb reprocessed the 5' RACE reads with MiXCR, giving one entry per CDR3 protein. The sample contains about 340,000 distinct CDR3 sequences, over 10% of which appear only once. Per germline, CDR1 SGHTA and CDR2 FQGNSA. This CDR3 comprises 15 residues. The V and J ends lost 5 bases and 3 bases respectively, with 16 bases between them. The rearrangement joins TRBV7-2 to TRBJ1-1; the D gene is possibly TRBD1 (5 bases). The sequence was obtained from a man younger than 35 who had mild COVID-19 (a few samples of this study predate the infection). Cell type and time point are not known. Source material: PBMCs or a T cell subset sorted from them (not recorded which). Here the CDR3 DNA reads TGTGCCAGCAGCCCTAACAGCGGGGCGTACACTGAAGCTTTCTTT. Translation: CASSPNSGAYTEAFF.